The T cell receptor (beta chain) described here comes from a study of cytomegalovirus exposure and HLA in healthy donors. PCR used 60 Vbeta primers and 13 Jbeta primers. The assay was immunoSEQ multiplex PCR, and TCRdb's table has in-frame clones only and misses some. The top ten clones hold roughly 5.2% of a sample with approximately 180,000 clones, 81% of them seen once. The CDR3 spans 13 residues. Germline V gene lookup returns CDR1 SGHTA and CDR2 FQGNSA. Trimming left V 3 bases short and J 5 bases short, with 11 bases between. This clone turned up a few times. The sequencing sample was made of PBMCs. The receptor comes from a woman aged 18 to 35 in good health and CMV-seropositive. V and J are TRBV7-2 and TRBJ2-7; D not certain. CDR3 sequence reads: CASSFRITDEQYF. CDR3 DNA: TGTGCCAGCAGCTTTCGTATCACGGACGAGCAGTACTTC.